These 20 T cell receptor beta chains were all obtained from the same sample, sequenced in a study of blood T cell repertoires in COVID-19. Generated by immunoSEQ multiplex PCR, the TCRdb table keeps only in-frame clones and is missing some. The sample consists of roughly 97,000 clones, just under 85% of them appearing once. Specimen: peripheral blood. Receptors originate from a woman aged 80 or over with active or convalescent COVID-19.

The rearrangement links TRBV30 to TRBJ2-4, with 9 bases identical to TRBD2. Germline V gene sequence: CDR1 GTSNPN, CDR2 SVGIG (reference sequence). Losses at the gene ends were 1 base for V and 3 bases for J; bases not matched to a gene: 13. CDR3 length: 18 amino acids. The CDR3 spells CAWSGTGRGGRGKNIQYF. The CDR3 nucleotides read TGTGCCTGGAGTGGAACAGGGCGGGGGGGCCGCGGCAAAAACATTCAGTACTTC.

The V and J genes are TRBV19 and TRBJ1-2; maybe TRBD1 (6 bases). The CDR3 sequence is 16 residues long. The germline V gene encodes CDR1 LNHDA and CDR2 SQIVND (reference sequence). V was cut by 6 bases and J by 7 bases, with 24 bases left in between. CDR3 sequence (DNA): TGTGCCAGTAGGGAAGGGGGATTGGGACAAGGAGGTGGCTACACCTTC. Translation gives CASREGGLGQGGGYTF.

This sequence joins TRBV28 and TRBJ2-2, with no clear D. This CDR3 has 13 amino acids. CDR1 is MDHEN, CDR2 SYDVKM, per germline. The V and J ends lost 9 bases and 0 bases respectively, with 8 bases between them. CDR3 DNA sequence: TGTGCCAGTTCGAGGACGAACACCGGGGAGCTGTTTTTT. This translates into CASSRTNTGELFF.

The J gene is TRBJ1-4, the V gene TRBV9; 12 nucleotides align to TRBD1. J lost 8 bases, V lost 4 bases, and 9 bases had no gene match. The CDR3 contains 16 residues. Germline CDR1 reads SGDLS; CDR2 reads YYNGEE. The CDR3 protein is CASSPSGQGAWEKLFF. CDR3 sequence (DNA): TGTGCCAGCAGCCCCTCGGGACAGGGGGCCTGGGAAAAACTGTTTTTT.

This chain connects TRBV5-5 to TRBJ2-3, with TRBD2 as a possible D gene (5 bases). V lost 0 bases and J lost 3, with 8 bases in between. Germline V gives CDR1 SGHKS, CDR2 YYEKEE (reference sequence). The CDR3 has 14 amino acids. The CDR3 spells CASSLAGITDTQYF. The DNA for the CDR3 is TGTGCCAGCAGCTTGGCGGGGATTACAGATACGCAGTATTTT.

The chain uses TRBV7-9 and TRBJ1-3, with D unresolved. The V end was cut by 1 base, the J end by 4 bases, with 8 bases between. CDR3 length equals 14 residues. The germline gives CDR1 SEHNR, CDR2 FQNEAQ (reference sequence). CDR3 DNA: TGTGCCAGCAGCTTAGGCCAGAACGGAAACACCATATATTTT. This encodes CASSLGQNGNTIYF.

V is TRBV6-6 and J is TRBJ2-7, with 7 bases that match TRBD1. The CDR3 runs 14 residues. Germline values: CDR1 MNHNY, CDR2 SVGAGI (reference sequence). The V gene end was trimmed by 6 bases and the J gene end by 4 bases; junction bases not matched to a gene: 9. The DNA for the CDR3 is TGTGCCAGCAGCCAGACAGGGTTTGAGTACGAGCAGTACTTC. Residues: CASSQTGFEYEQYF.

The CDR3 protein is CASSLASVAGVRQETQYF. In DNA form, the CDR3 reads TGTGCCAGCAGCTTAGCTTCAGTAGCGGGAGTGAGGCAAGAGACCCAGTACTTC. The V and J genes are TRBV7-8 and TRBJ2-5; 9 bases align to TRBD2. Germline V gene sequence: CDR1 SGHVS, CDR2 FQNEAQ. The CDR3 has 18 residues. The J segment lost 2 bases and the V segment lost 0 bases, leaving 10 bases of the junction unmatched.

This chain joins TRBV3-1 (or the pseudogene TRBV3-2) and TRBJ1-1; D ambiguous. Deletions cut 2 bases from V and 5 bases from J, with 12 bases between. Per germline, CDR1 LGHDT and CDR2 YNNKEL (reference sequence). The CDR3 is 14 amino acids. DNA of the CDR3: TGTGCCAGCAGCCAATTGGTGGCGGGGACTGAAGCTTTCTTT. Translating it yields CASSQLVAGTEAFF.

This clone is medium-sized within its sample. The chain carries TRBV7-2 and TRBJ1-6; TRBD1 is a possible D gene (6 bases). Per germline, CDR1 SGHTA and CDR2 FQGNSA. The CDR3 runs to 16 residues. Trimming shortened V by 2 bases and J by 8 bases, and 16 bases separated the two germline ends. CDR3 protein: CASSLRQVSTDSPLHF. CDR3 nucleotide sequence: TGTGCCAGCAGCTTACGACAGGTCTCAACGGATTCACCCCTCCACTTT.

The V and J genes are TRBV19 and TRBJ1-6; perhaps TRBD1 as D (6 bases). Trimming cost V 6 bases and J 8 bases, with 14 bases left between them. The germline V gene encodes CDR1 LNHDA and CDR2 SQIVND (reference sequence). The CDR3 loop spans 14 amino acids. The chain's CDR3 is CASSLQGGDSPLHF. The CDR3 region has the DNA TGTGCCAGTAGCTTACAGGGTGGGGATTCACCCCTCCACTTT.

The chain employs TRBV28 and TRBJ2-1; 8 bases fit TRBD1. This CDR3 has 14 amino acids. Germline loops: CDR1 MDHEN, CDR2 SYDVKM. Losses at the gene ends were 0 bases for V and 9 bases for J; bases not matched to a gene: 4. This CDR3 is CASSLWQGAFEQFF. The CDR3 coding sequence is TGTGCCAGCAGTTTATGGCAGGGGGCGTTTGAGCAGTTCTTC.

This clone has just one count. This sequence joins TRBV7-9 and TRBJ1-1; D uncertain. Deletions cut 2 bases from V and 2 bases from J, with 9 bases between. This CDR3 is built from 14 residues. The V gene's germline CDR1 is SEHNR and CDR2 FQNEAQ (reference sequence). CDR3 sequence: CASSLSGTNTEAFF. The CDR3 DNA sequence: TGTGCCAGCAGCTTAAGCGGAACAAACACTGAAGCTTTCTTT.

The gene calls are TRBV20-1 and TRBJ1-4; 7 bases are shared with TRBD1. This CDR3 is built from 11 residues. The V and J ends lost 6 bases and 8 bases, in that order; junction bases with no gene match: 3. The V gene's germline CDR1 is DFQATT and CDR2 SNEGSKA (reference sequence). The CDR3 DNA reads TGCAGTGCGGGGACAGAGGAAAAACTGTTTTTT. It specifies CSAGTEEKLFF.

This clone was picked up one time. The chain recombines TRBV20-1 with TRBJ2-5; TRBD1 matches 9 bases. The length of the CDR3 is 14 residues. Germline CDR1 and CDR2: DFQATT and SNEGSKA (reference sequence). V shed 3 bases, J shed 5 bases, and the junction held 7 bases outside the gene matches. In DNA, the CDR3 is TGCAGTGCTAGTGGGTACAGGGGGCGGGAGACCCAGTACTTC. Its translation is CSASGYRGRETQYF.

This clone was seen a handful of times. V usage is TRBV7-3 and J usage is TRBJ1-1; no clear D. V dropped 2 bases and J dropped 5 bases, with 9 bases sitting between them. Germline V lookup: CDR1 SGHTA, CDR2 FQGTGA. The CDR3 length is 13 residues. CDR3 coding DNA: TGTGCCAGCAGCTTAGCTAGGCTAACTGAAGCTTTCTTT. As protein: CASSLARLTEAFF. The variable domain in full, with the rest retrieved from reference TRBV7-3 and TRBJ1-1, is GAGVSQTPSNKVTEKGKYVELRCDPISGHTALYWYRQSLGQGPEFLIYFQGTGAADDSGLPNDRFFAVRPEGSVSTLKIQRTERGDSAVYLCASSLARLTEAFFGQGTRLTVV.

The chain combines TRBV5-1 with TRBJ1-2; D might be TRBD1 (5 bases). The length of the CDR3 is 14 residues. Germline CDR1 and CDR2: SGHRS and YFSETQ. V lost 4 bases and J 7 bases, leaving 17 bases between the germline ends. CDR3 loop: CASSLRGIPSGYTF. CDR3 DNA sequence: TGCGCCAGCAGCCTTAGGGGAATCCCCTCTGGCTACACCTTC.

The chain joins TRBV24-1 to TRBJ2-7; TRBD1 aligns across 7 bases. Losses at the gene ends were 3 bases for V and 6 bases for J; bases not matched to a gene: 10. In germline, CDR1 is KGHDR, CDR2 SFDVKD. The CDR3 loop spans 15 amino acids. Here the CDR3 DNA reads TGTGCCACCAGTGATAGTAGACAGGGTGCTGTCGAGCAGTACTTC. It codes for CATSDSRQGAVEQYF.

The chain links TRBV7-6 to TRBJ2-5; 7 bases are a match to TRBD1. CDR1 and CDR2 (germline): SGHVS, FNYEAQ. J gave up 1 base and V 4 bases, and 6 bases lay outside the gene matches. This CDR3 spans 15 amino acids. The CDR3 loop reads CASSSGQVLQETQYF. CDR3 nucleotide sequence: TGTGCCAGCAGCTCAGGACAGGTTCTCCAAGAGACCCAGTACTTC.

The chain uses TRBV19 and TRBJ2-1, with unresolved D. The V gene's germline CDR1 is LNHDA and CDR2 SQIVND (reference sequence). The CDR3 contains 15 residues. Between the trimmed V and J ends, which lost 1 base and 2 bases, there was a span of 9 bases. The CDR3 DNA sequence: TGTGCCAGTAGTATAGTTAGAAGCACCTACAATGAGCAGTTCTTC. Encoded protein: CASSIVRSTYNEQFF.